A single sample is the source of the 2 T cell receptor beta chains below, sequenced in a study of OX40 agonist ivuxolimab in advanced cancers. TCRdb's table, derived via immunoSEQ multiplex PCR, lists solely in-frame clones and lacks some. The profile covers about 70,000 clones, with just under 80% appearing a single time and roughly 4.9% taken by the ten largest. The source was CD4+ or CD8+ T cells sorted from blood, collected in a trial of the OX40 agonist ivuxolimab. These receptors were obtained from an adult with an advanced solid tumor such as melanoma, head and neck, liver or kidney cancer.

V and J are TRBV19 and TRBJ2-1; 12 bases are shared with TRBD1. This CDR3 is 15 amino acids long. Per the germline V gene, CDR1 is LNHDA and CDR2 is SQIVND (reference sequence). V lost 4 bases to trimming and J lost 4 bases; unmatched junction nucleotides: 2. This CDR3 reads CASSRGQGAYNEQFF. DNA of the CDR3: TGTGCCAGTAGTAGGGGACAGGGGGCGTACAATGAGCAGTTCTTC.

This clone appeared once. In DNA form, the CDR3 reads TGTGCCAGCAGCCAAGCAGTAGGGGAGACTAACTATGGCTACACCTTC. Protein product: CASSQAVGETNYGYTF. The gene calls are TRBV5-4 and TRBJ1-2, with a weak D call TRBD1 (5 bases). The CDR3 has 16 residues. Germline V gives CDR1 SGHNT, CDR2 YYREEE (reference sequence). The V and J ends lost 4 bases and 0 bases respectively, with 16 bases between them.